This T cell receptor beta chain was found in a study of blood T cell repertoires in COVID-19. This clone came up once. This sample includes further DNA sequences coding for the same CDR3. The V and J ends lost 4 bases and 5 bases, in that order; junction bases with no gene match: 6. This CDR3 has 14 residues. The germline V gene encodes CDR1 MNHEY and CDR2 SVGAGI. The data were produced by immunoSEQ multiplex PCR, yet TCRdb's version contains in-frame clones alone and is incomplete. Of 55,000 to 70,000 clones in the sample, roughly 86% were seen once. The sequenced material came from peripheral blood. The receptor was isolated from a man aged 60-69 years with active or convalescent COVID-19. V is TRBV6-5 and J is TRBJ1-2; 8 nucleotides line up with TRBD1. The CDR3 sequence: CASSLGQGGYGYTF. Written as DNA, the CDR3 is TGTGCCAGCAGTTTAGGACAGGGAGGGTATGGCTACACCTTC.